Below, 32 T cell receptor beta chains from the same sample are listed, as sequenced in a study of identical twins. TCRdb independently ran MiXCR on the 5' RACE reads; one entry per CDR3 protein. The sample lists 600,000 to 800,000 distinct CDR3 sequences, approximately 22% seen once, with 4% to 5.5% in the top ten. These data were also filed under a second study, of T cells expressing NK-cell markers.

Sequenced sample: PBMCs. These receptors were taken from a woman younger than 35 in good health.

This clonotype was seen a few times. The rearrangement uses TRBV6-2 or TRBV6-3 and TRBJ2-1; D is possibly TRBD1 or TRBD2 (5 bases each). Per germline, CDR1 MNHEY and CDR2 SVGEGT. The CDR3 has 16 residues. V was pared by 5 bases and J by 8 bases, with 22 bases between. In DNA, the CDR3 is TGTGCCAGCAGTCTCCTCCTGTGGGACGTGGTGGATGAGCAGTTCTTC. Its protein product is CASSLLLWDVVDEQFF.

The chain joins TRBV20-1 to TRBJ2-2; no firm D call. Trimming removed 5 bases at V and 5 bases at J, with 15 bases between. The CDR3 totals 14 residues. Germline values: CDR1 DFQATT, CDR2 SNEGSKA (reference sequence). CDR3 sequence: CSAPNHQLTGELFF. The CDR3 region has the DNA TGCAGTGCTCCCAACCATCAGTTAACCGGGGAGCTGTTTTTT.

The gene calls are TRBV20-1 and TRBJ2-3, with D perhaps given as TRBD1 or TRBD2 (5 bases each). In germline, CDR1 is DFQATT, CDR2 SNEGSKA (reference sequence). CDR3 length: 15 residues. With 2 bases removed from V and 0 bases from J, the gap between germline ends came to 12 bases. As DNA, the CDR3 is TGCAGTGCTAGATCCCGGGGCCTTAGCACAGATACGCAGTATTTT. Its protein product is CSARSRGLSTDTQYF.

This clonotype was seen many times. As DNA, the CDR3 is TGTGCCAGCAATCGGCTGACTAGCGGAAGATACAATGAGCAGTTCTTC. It codes for CASNRLTSGRYNEQFF. The chain links TRBV12-3 or TRBV12-4 to TRBJ2-1; 9 positions match TRBD2. The CDR3 covers 16 residues. V was clipped by 7 bases and J by 4 bases; unmatched bases: 11.

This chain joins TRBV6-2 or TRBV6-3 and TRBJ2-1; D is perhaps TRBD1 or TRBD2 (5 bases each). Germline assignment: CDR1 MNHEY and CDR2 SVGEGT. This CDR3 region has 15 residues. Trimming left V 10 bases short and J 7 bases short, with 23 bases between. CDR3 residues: CATLDRDRLGNEQFF. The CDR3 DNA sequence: TGTGCCACCCTCGACCGGGACCGATTGGGAAATGAGCAGTTCTTC.

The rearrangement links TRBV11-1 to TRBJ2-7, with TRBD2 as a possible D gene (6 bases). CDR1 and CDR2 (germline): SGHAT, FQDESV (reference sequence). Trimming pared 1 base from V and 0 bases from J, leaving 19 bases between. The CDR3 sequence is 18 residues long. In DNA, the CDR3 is TGTGCCAGCAGCTTAGAATTCGCCCTGGACGGGAGCTCCTACGAGCAGTACTTC. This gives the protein CASSLEFALDGSSYEQYF.

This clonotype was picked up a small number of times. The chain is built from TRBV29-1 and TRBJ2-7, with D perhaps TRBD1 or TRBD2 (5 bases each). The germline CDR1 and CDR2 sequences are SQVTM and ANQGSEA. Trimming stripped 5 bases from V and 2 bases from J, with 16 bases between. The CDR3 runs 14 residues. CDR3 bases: TGCAGCGTTCCCGGGATTGGGACGGCCTACGAGCAGTACTTC. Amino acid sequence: CSVPGIGTAYEQYF.

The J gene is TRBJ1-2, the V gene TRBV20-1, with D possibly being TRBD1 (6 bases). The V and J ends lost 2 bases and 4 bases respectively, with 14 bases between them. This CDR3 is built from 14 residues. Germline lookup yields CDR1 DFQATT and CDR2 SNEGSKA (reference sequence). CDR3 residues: CSARRETGSYGYTF. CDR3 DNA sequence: TGCAGTGCTAGAAGGGAGACAGGAAGCTATGGCTACACCTTC.

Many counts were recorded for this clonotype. The CDR3 region is CSARVGWETQYF. The CDR3 coding sequence is TGCAGCGCCAGAGTCGGTTGGGAGACCCAGTACTTC. The rearrangement joins TRBV29-1 to TRBJ2-5; no clear D. V was clipped by 7 bases and J by 5 bases, with 14 bases between them. The CDR3 has 12 residues. Per germline, CDR1 SQVTM and CDR2 ANQGSEA.

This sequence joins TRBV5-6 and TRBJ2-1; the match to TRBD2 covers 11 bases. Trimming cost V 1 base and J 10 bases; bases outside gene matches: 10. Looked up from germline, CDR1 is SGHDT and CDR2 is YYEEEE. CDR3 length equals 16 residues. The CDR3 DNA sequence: TGTGCCAGCAGCTTGTTAGCGGGAGGGCCAGTTGGGGAGCAGTTCTTC. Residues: CASSLLAGGPVGEQFF.

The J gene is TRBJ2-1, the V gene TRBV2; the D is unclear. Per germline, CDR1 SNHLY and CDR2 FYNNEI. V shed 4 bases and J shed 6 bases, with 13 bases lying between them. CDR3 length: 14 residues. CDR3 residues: CASSVGDVINEQFF. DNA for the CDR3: TGTGCCAGCAGTGTCGGAGACGTAATCAATGAGCAGTTCTTC.

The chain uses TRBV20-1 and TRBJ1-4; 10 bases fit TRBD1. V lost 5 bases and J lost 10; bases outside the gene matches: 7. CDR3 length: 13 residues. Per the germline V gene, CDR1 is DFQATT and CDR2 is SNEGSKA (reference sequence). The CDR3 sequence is CSAETTGGGKLFF. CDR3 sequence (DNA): TGCAGTGCTGAAACGACAGGGGGCGGAAAACTGTTTTTT.

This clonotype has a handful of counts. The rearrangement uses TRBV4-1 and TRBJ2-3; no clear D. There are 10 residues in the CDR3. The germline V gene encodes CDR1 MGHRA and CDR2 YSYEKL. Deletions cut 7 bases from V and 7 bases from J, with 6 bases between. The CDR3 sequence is CASIMNTQYF. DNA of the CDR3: TGCGCCAGCATTATGAATACGCAGTATTTT.

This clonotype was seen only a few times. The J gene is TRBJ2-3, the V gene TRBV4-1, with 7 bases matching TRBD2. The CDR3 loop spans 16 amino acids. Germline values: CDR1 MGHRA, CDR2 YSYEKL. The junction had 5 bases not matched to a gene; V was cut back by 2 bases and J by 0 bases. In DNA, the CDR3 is TGCGCCAGCAGCCAACTGGGGCGGGAGAGCACAGATACGCAGTATTTT. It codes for CASSQLGRESTDTQYF.

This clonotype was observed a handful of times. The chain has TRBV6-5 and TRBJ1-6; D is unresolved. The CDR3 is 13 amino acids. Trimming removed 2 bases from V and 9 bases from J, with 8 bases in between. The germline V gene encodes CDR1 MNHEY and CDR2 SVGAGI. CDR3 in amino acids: CASSYGLGSPLHF. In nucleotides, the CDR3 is TGTGCCAGCAGTTACGGGTTGGGTTCACCCCTCCACTTT.

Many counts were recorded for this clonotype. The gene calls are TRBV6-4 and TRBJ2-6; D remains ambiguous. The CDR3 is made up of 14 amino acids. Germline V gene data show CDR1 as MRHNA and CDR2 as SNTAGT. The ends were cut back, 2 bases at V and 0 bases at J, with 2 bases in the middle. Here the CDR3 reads CASSDNSGANVLTF. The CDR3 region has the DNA TGTGCCAGCAGTGACAACTCTGGGGCCAACGTCCTGACTTTC.

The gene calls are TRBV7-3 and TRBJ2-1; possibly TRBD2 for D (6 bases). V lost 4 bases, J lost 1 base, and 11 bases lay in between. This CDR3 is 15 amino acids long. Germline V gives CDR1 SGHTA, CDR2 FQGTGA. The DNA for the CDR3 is TGTGCCAGCAGCTGGGACGGGGGTTCCTACAATGAGCAGTTCTTC. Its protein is CASSWDGGSYNEQFF.

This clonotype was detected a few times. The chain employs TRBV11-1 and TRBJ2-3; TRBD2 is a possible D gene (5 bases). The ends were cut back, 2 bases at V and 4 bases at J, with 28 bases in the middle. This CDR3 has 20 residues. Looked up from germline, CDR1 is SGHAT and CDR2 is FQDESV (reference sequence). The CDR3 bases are TGTGCCAGCAGCTTATCGGTCGTCGGGCTCTACGACGGGGTCCCAGATACGCAGTATTTT. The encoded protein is CASSLSVVGLYDGVPDTQYF.

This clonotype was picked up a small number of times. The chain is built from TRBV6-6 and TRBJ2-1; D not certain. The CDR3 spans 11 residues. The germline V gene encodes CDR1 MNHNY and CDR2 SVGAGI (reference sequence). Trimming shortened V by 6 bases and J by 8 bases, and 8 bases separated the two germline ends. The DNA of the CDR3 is TGTGCCAGCAGAAGCCGGGATGAGCAGTTCTTC. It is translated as CASRSRDEQFF.

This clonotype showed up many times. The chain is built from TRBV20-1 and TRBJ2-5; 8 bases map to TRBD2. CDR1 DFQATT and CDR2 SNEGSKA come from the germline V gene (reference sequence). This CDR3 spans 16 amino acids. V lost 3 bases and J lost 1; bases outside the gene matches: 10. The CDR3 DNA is TGCAGTGCTAGTCTCTCCAGGACTAGCAGCCAAGAGACCCAGTACTTC. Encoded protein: CSASLSRTSSQETQYF.

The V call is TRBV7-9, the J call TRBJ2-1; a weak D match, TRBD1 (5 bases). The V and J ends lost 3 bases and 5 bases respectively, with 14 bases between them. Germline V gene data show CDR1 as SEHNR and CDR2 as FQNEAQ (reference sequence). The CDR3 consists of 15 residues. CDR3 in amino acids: CASSLDPRGHNEQFF. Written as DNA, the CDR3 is TGTGCCAGCAGCTTGGACCCTAGGGGCCACAATGAGCAGTTCTTC.

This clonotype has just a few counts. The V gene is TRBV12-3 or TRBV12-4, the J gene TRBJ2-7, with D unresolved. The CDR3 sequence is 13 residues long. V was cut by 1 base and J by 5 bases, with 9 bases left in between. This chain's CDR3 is CASSLGNRNEQYF. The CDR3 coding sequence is TGTGCCAGCAGTTTAGGAAATCGGAACGAGCAGTACTTC.

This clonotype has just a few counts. CDR3 amino acids: CASRPNDRVNTEAFF. The CDR3 DNA reads TGCGCCAGCAGGCCTAACGACAGGGTGAACACTGAAGCTTTCTTT. The rearrangement joins TRBV5-1 to TRBJ1-1; 7 bases fit TRBD1. Germline V gene lookup returns CDR1 SGHRS and CDR2 YFSETQ. J lost 0 bases, V lost 5 bases, and 7 bases had no gene match. The CDR3 is made up of 15 amino acids.

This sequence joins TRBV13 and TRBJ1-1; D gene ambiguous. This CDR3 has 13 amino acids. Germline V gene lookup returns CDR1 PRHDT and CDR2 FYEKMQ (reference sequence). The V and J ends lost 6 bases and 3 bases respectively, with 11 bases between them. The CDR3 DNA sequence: TGTGCCAGCAGGAATTCAGGATACACTGAAGCTTTCTTT. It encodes CASRNSGYTEAFF.

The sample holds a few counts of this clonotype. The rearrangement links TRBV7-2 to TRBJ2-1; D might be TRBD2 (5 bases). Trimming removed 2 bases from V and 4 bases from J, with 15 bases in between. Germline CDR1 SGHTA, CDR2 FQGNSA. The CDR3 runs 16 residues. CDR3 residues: CASSLIVISAYNEQFF. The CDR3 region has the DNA TGTGCCAGCAGCTTAATTGTGATTAGCGCGTACAATGAGCAGTTCTTC.

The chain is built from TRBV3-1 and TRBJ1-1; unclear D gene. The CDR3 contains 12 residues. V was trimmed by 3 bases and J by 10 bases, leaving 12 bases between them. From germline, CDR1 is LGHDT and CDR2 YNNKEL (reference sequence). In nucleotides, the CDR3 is TGTGCCAGCAGCCATAAGGAGAGAGGAGCTTTCTTT. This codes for CASSHKERGAFF.

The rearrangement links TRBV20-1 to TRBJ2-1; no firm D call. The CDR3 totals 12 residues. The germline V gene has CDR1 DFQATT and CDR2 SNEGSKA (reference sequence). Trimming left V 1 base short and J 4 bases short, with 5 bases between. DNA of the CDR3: TGCAGTGCTAGAGGCGCATACAATGAGCAGTTCTTC. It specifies CSARGAYNEQFF.

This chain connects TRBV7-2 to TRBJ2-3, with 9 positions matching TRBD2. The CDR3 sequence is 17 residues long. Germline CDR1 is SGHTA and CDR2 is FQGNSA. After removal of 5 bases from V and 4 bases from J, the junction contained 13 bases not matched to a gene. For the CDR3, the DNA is TGTGCCAGCAGCCCCGGACTACGGCGGGAGGGCCCAGATACGCAGTATTTT. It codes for CASSPGLRREGPDTQYF.

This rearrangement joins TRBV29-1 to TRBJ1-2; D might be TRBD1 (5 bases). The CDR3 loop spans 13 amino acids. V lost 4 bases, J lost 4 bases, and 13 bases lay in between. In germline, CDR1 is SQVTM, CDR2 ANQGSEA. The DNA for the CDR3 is TGCAGCGTTGTGGGGGTCCTCACCTATGGCTACACCTTC. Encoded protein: CSVVGVLTYGYTF.

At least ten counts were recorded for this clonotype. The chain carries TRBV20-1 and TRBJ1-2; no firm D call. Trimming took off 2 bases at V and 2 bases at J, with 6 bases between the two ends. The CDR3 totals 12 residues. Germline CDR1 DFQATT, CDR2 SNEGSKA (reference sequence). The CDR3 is CSARTENYGYTF. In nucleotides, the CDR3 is TGCAGTGCTAGAACCGAGAACTATGGCTACACCTTC.

In DNA form, the CDR3 reads TGCAGTGCTAGGTCGACCGGGGAGCTGTTTTTT. Its protein product is CSARSTGELFF. V is TRBV20-1 and J is TRBJ2-2; D unclear. From germline, CDR1 is DFQATT and CDR2 SNEGSKA (reference sequence). The CDR3 covers 11 residues. Trimming took 3 bases from V and 5 from J, leaving 4 bases between them.

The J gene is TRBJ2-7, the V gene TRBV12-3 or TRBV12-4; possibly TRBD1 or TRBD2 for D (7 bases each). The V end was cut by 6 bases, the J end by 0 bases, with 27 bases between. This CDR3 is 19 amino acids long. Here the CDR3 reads CASRPGQLTRSSGSYEQYF. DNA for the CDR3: TGTGCCAGCAGACCGGGACAGCTTACCAGGTCTAGCGGCTCCTACGAGCAGTACTTC.